This is a list of T cell receptor beta chains from one sample in a study of neurological immune-mediated disorders. TCRdb reanalysed the 5' RACE reads using MiXCR and keeps one entry per CDR3 protein. The sample yields 60,000 to 85,000 distinct CDR3 sequences, about 5.2% seen once. The sequenced material came from PBMCs. The receptor source for this set is a woman aged 25-40 years with multiple sclerosis. Both conserved end residues are part of each CDR3. The D gene is left open where the match is weak. Where a row states a size, it is once, few, many or the class of an expanded clone; other rows omit it.

d_gene: .
abundance: many
j_gene: TRBJ2-1
v_gene: TRBV5-1
CDR3aa: CASGNLAANLYNEQFF
CDR3nt: TGCGCCAGCGGGAACCTCGCCGCAAACCTATACAATGAGCAGTTCTTC

d_gene: TRBD2
abundance: many
j_gene: TRBJ2-1
v_gene: TRBV5-1
CDR3aa: CASSRPGLAGDEQFF
CDR3nt: TGCGCCAGCAGCCGCCCGGGACTAGCGGGAGATGAGCAGTTCTTC

d_gene: .
abundance: many
j_gene: TRBJ2-5
v_gene: TRBV12-3/TRBV12-4
CDR3aa: CASSSQDQETQYF
CDR3nt: TGTGCCAGCAGTTCACAGGACCAAGAGACCCAGTACTTC

d_gene: TRBD2
abundance: many
j_gene: TRBJ2-1
v_gene: TRBV9
CDR3aa: CASSVRSGTVYNEQFF
CDR3nt: TGTGCCAGCAGCGTAAGGAGCGGGACCGTATACAATGAGCAGTTCTTC

d_gene: .
abundance: many
j_gene: TRBJ1-5
v_gene: TRBV7-2
CDR3aa: CASSPLSAGNSNQPQHF
CDR3nt: TGTGCCAGCAGCCCGCTCTCGGCAGGCAATAGCAATCAGCCCCAGCATTTT

d_gene: .
abundance: .
j_gene: TRBJ2-7
v_gene: TRBV10-3
CDR3aa: CAISESAGSAKEQYF
CDR3nt: TGTGCCATCAGTGAGTCGGCAGGGTCTGCTAAAGAGCAGTACTTC

d_gene: .
abundance: many
j_gene: TRBJ1-1
v_gene: TRBV20-1
CDR3aa: CSASRIRNTEAFF
CDR3nt: TGCAGTGCTAGCAGGATCCGGAACACTGAAGCTTTCTTT

d_gene: .
abundance: many
j_gene: TRBJ2-1
v_gene: TRBV24-1
CDR3aa: CATSRVSNEQFF
CDR3nt: TGTGCCACCAGCAGGGTAAGCAATGAGCAGTTCTTC

d_gene: .
abundance: .
j_gene: TRBJ1-1
v_gene: TRBV5-1
CDR3aa: CASSLVLDTEAFF
CDR3nt: TGCGCCAGCAGCTTGGTTCTGGACACTGAAGCTTTCTTT

d_gene: .
abundance: many
j_gene: TRBJ1-1
v_gene: TRBV19
CDR3aa: CASSRRTAVMNTEAFF
CDR3nt: TGTGCCAGTAGTAGGAGGACAGCGGTCATGAACACTGAAGCTTTCTTT

d_gene: .
abundance: few
j_gene: TRBJ2-2
v_gene: TRBV10-3
CDR3aa: CAISRAAAHTGELFF
CDR3nt: TGTGCCATCAGTAGGGCGGCGGCTCACACCGGGGAGCTGTTTTTT

d_gene: .
abundance: many
j_gene: TRBJ1-1
v_gene: TRBV2
CDR3aa: CASRDRRRGEAFF
CDR3nt: TGTGCCAGCAGGGACAGACGCAGGGGTGAAGCTTTCTTT

d_gene: TRBD1
abundance: many
j_gene: TRBJ1-2
v_gene: TRBV11-2
CDR3aa: CASSPDRGSGYTF
CDR3nt: TGTGCCAGCAGCCCAGACAGGGGGTCGGGCTACACCTTC

d_gene: .
abundance: many
j_gene: TRBJ2-1
v_gene: TRBV3-1
CDR3aa: CASSQDSTIKQFF
CDR3nt: TGTGCCAGCAGCCAAGATTCGACTATAAAGCAGTTCTTC

d_gene: .
abundance: many
j_gene: TRBJ1-6
v_gene: TRBV10-2
CDR3aa: CATRVDSPTPLHF
CDR3nt: TGCGCCACCCGAGTGGACAGTCCCACACCCCTCCACTTT

d_gene: .
abundance: many
j_gene: TRBJ2-1
v_gene: TRBV20-1
CDR3aa: CSARFLTGEQFF
CDR3nt: TGCAGTGCTAGATTCCTGACCGGTGAGCAGTTCTTC

d_gene: .
abundance: many
j_gene: TRBJ1-2
v_gene: TRBV6-5
CDR3aa: CASSPLGGLNYGYTF
CDR3nt: TGTGCCAGCAGTCCCCTTGGGGGTCTTAACTATGGCTACACCTTC

d_gene: .
abundance: many
j_gene: TRBJ2-1
v_gene: TRBV20-1
CDR3aa: CSARGPGVYNEQFF
CDR3nt: TGCAGTGCTAGAGGACCGGGGGTTTACAATGAGCAGTTCTTC

d_gene: .
abundance: many
j_gene: TRBJ2-3
v_gene: TRBV9
CDR3aa: CASSVATLVGDTQYF
CDR3nt: TGTGCCAGCAGCGTAGCTACCCTAGTAGGAGATACGCAGTATTTT

d_gene: .
abundance: many
j_gene: TRBJ2-2
v_gene: TRBV5-1
CDR3aa: CASSLTAGAGELFF
CDR3nt: TGCGCCAGCAGCTTGACTGCGGGTGCCGGGGAGCTGTTTTTT

d_gene: TRBD2
abundance: many
j_gene: TRBJ2-5
v_gene: TRBV6-1
CDR3aa: CASSVLAGGTETQYF
CDR3nt: TGTGCCAGCAGTGTACTAGCGGGGGGGACGGAGACCCAGTACTTC

d_gene: TRBD2
abundance: many
j_gene: TRBJ2-5
v_gene: TRBV5-1
CDR3aa: CASSTGTRGETQYF
CDR3nt: TGCGCCAGCAGCACCGGGACTAGGGGAGAGACCCAGTACTTC

d_gene: TRBD2
abundance: many
j_gene: TRBJ2-2
v_gene: TRBV5-1
CDR3aa: CASSLRGDNTGELFF
CDR3nt: TGCGCCAGCAGCCTCCGGGGGGATAACACCGGGGAGCTGTTTTTT

d_gene: TRBD2
abundance: many
j_gene: TRBJ2-3
v_gene: TRBV5-1
CDR3aa: CASSGLAGASADTQYF
CDR3nt: TGCGCCAGCAGCGGCCTAGCGGGGGCTAGCGCAGATACGCAGTATTTT

d_gene: .
abundance: many
j_gene: TRBJ1-1
v_gene: TRBV5-6
CDR3aa: CASSSPLRDDTEAFF
CDR3nt: TGTGCCAGCAGCTCCCCCCTGAGGGATGACACTGAAGCTTTCTTT

d_gene: TRBD2
abundance: many
j_gene: TRBJ2-2
v_gene: TRBV7-2
CDR3aa: CASSLSAPAGGPNTGELFF
CDR3nt: TGTGCCAGCAGCTTATCGGCCCCAGCGGGGGGGCCAAACACCGGGGAGCTGTTTTTT

d_gene: .
abundance: .
j_gene: TRBJ1-5
v_gene: TRBV7-9
CDR3aa: CASSIGGVGNQPQHF
CDR3nt: TGTGCCAGCAGCATTGGGGGCGTGGGCAATCAGCCCCAGCATTTT

d_gene: .
abundance: many
j_gene: TRBJ2-5
v_gene: TRBV6-1
CDR3aa: CASSERAGGGRMTQYF
CDR3nt: TGTGCCAGCAGTGAACGGGCAGGGGGCGGGAGAATGACCCAGTACTTC

d_gene: TRBD1
abundance: many
j_gene: TRBJ1-1
v_gene: TRBV19
CDR3aa: CASSMGQSTNTEAFF
CDR3nt: TGTGCCAGTAGTATGGGACAGTCCACGAACACTGAAGCTTTCTTT

d_gene: .
abundance: many
j_gene: TRBJ2-7
v_gene: TRBV6-5
CDR3aa: CASSPFGGNDEQYF
CDR3nt: TGTGCCAGCAGTCCCTTCGGGGGCAACGACGAGCAGTACTTC

d_gene: TRBD2
abundance: many
j_gene: TRBJ2-5
v_gene: TRBV20-1
CDR3aa: CSATPSGGWETQYF
CDR3nt: TGCAGTGCTACCCCTAGCGGGGGTTGGGAGACCCAGTACTTC

d_gene: .
abundance: many
j_gene: TRBJ2-4
v_gene: TRBV12-3/TRBV12-4
CDR3aa: CASSFTGKNIQYF
CDR3nt: TGTGCCAGCAGTTTTACCGGGAAAAACATTCAGTACTTC

d_gene: .
abundance: few
j_gene: TRBJ2-7
v_gene: TRBV7-9
CDR3aa: CASSLRARLNEQYF
CDR3nt: TGTGCCAGCAGCTTAAGGGCCCGACTCAACGAGCAGTACTTC

d_gene: .
abundance: many
j_gene: TRBJ1-1
v_gene: TRBV5-1
CDR3aa: CASSSNKNTEAFF
CDR3nt: TGCGCCAGCAGCTCAAATAAGAACACTGAAGCTTTCTTT

d_gene: TRBD1
abundance: many
j_gene: TRBJ2-1
v_gene: TRBV2
CDR3aa: CASSAGTGYNEQFF
CDR3nt: TGTGCCAGCAGTGCCGGGACAGGGTACAATGAGCAGTTCTTC

d_gene: TRBD2
abundance: many
j_gene: TRBJ2-7
v_gene: TRBV7-6
CDR3aa: CASSSGLAGGGQYF
CDR3nt: TGTGCCAGCAGCTCGGGACTAGCGGGAGGAGGGCAGTACTTC

d_gene: .
abundance: many
j_gene: TRBJ1-1
v_gene: TRBV6-5
CDR3aa: CASSYMYTEAFF
CDR3nt: TGTGCCAGCAGTTACATGTACACTGAAGCTTTCTTT

d_gene: .
abundance: many
j_gene: TRBJ1-5
v_gene: TRBV20-1
CDR3aa: CSAREGRGNMFGNQPQHF
CDR3nt: TGCAGTGCTAGAGAGGGCAGGGGAAATATGTTCGGCAATCAGCCCCAGCATTTT

d_gene: .
abundance: many
j_gene: TRBJ2-5
v_gene: TRBV5-6
CDR3aa: CASSLIGRGQETQYF
CDR3nt: TGTGCCAGCAGCTTAATCGGCAGGGGCCAAGAGACCCAGTACTTC

d_gene: TRBD2
abundance: many
j_gene: TRBJ2-1
v_gene: TRBV5-1
CDR3aa: CASSLLAPWVDEQFF
CDR3nt: TGCGCCAGCAGCTTACTAGCGCCATGGGTCGATGAGCAGTTCTTC

d_gene: TRBD1
abundance: many
j_gene: TRBJ2-3
v_gene: TRBV5-1
CDR3aa: CASSQGQGTDTQYF
CDR3nt: TGCGCCAGCAGCCAAGGACAGGGGACGGATACGCAGTATTTT

d_gene: .
abundance: many
j_gene: TRBJ2-1
v_gene: TRBV6-1
CDR3aa: CASSEPLHGYNEQFF
CDR3nt: TGTGCCAGCAGTGAACCGCTTCATGGGTACAATGAGCAGTTCTTC

d_gene: .
abundance: many
j_gene: TRBJ1-5
v_gene: TRBV20-1
CDR3aa: CSARSRNSNQPQHF
CDR3nt: TGCAGTGCTAGATCCAGGAATAGCAATCAGCCCCAGCATTTT

d_gene: .
abundance: .
j_gene: TRBJ2-3
v_gene: TRBV5-1
CDR3aa: CASSHRPADTQYF
CDR3nt: TGCGCCAGCAGCCACCGACCGGCAGATACGCAGTATTTT

d_gene: .
abundance: .
j_gene: TRBJ1-6
v_gene: TRBV5-1
CDR3aa: CASSLDTVGNSHLHF
CDR3nt: TGCGCCAGCAGCTTAGATACAGTGGGTAATTCACACCTCCACTTT

d_gene: .
abundance: many
j_gene: TRBJ2-4
v_gene: TRBV11-2
CDR3aa: CASSLGPYAKNIQYF
CDR3nt: TGTGCCAGCAGCTTAGGCCCTTATGCCAAAAACATTCAGTACTTC

d_gene: .
abundance: many
j_gene: TRBJ2-5
v_gene: TRBV9
CDR3aa: CASSVVGGSETQYF
CDR3nt: TGTGCCAGCAGCGTAGTAGGTGGGAGTGAGACCCAGTACTTC

d_gene: .
abundance: many
j_gene: TRBJ2-5
v_gene: TRBV20-1
CDR3aa: CSGISKETQYF
CDR3nt: TGCAGTGGTATATCTAAAGAGACCCAGTACTTC

d_gene: TRBD2
abundance: few
j_gene: TRBJ2-1
v_gene: TRBV3-1
CDR3aa: CASSFGLAGPTVGNEQFF
CDR3nt: TGTGCCAGCAGCTTCGGACTAGCGGGACCCACTGTAGGCAATGAGCAGTTCTTC